What follows describes a single TCR beta chain. Its antigen is not identified. Germline values: CDR1 PRHDT, CDR2 FYEKMQ (reference sequence). CDR3 size: 16 residues. V shed 5 bases and J 7 bases; nucleotides not matched to a gene: 11. TCRdb's copy holds only in-frame clones and misses some; the assay was immunoSEQ multiplex PCR. The sample yields about 38,000 clones, 89% seen once. The sample belongs to a study of neoadjuvant nivolumab and ipilimumab in lung cancer. Study as a whole: Nivolumab 3 mg/kg was given days 1, 15 and 29, plus ipilimumab 1 mg/kg day 1 in combination.

Study-level points and caveats: Resected tumors had greater TCR richness and clonality than uninvolved lung. Only two of four nivolumab-treated tumors gained richness and clonality by surgery. Blood richness before therapy tracked richness in tumors resected after neoadjuvant therapy.

The clonotype comes from an adult with non-small cell lung cancer. The chain links TRBV13 to TRBJ2-1; 10 bases fit TRBD2. This specimen consisted of peripheral blood, obtained before neoadjuvant nivolumab, alone or with ipilimumab. The CDR3 spells CASSAYSGRSGNEQFF. In DNA, the CDR3 is TGTGCCAGCAGCGCCTATAGCGGGAGGAGTGGGAATGAGCAGTTCTTC.